Shown below are 15 T cell receptor beta chains from a single sample sequenced in a study of molecular identifiers for immune sequencing clone quantification. Via MiXCR, TCRdb re-called the PCR reads, giving one row per CDR3 protein. The sample holds approximately 680,000 distinct CDR3 sequences; 25% are singletons and the top ten take about 0.84%. Sample: naive CD8+ T cells from blood, with Jurkat cell RNA spiked in. Subset described: FACS-sorted CD8+CD4-CCR7+CD45RA+ naive T cells. These receptors all come from a human donor in good health. Some libraries in this study had Jurkat cell RNA spiked in.

This sequence joins TRBV19 and TRBJ2-7, with D perhaps matching TRBD1 or TRBD2 (5 bases each). The CDR3 is 15 residues long. The V end was cut by 6 bases, the J end by 4 bases, with 19 bases between. Germline lookup yields CDR1 LNHDA and CDR2 SQIVND (reference sequence). In nucleotides, the CDR3 is TGTGCCAGTAGCGCAGAGCCGGGGCACCCTTACGAGCAGTACTTC. It codes for CASSAEPGHPYEQYF.

The V call is TRBV7-2, the J call TRBJ2-7; 11 nucleotides match TRBD2. The germline V gene has CDR1 SGHTA and CDR2 FQGNSA. The J segment lost 1 base and the V segment lost 3 bases, leaving 5 bases of the junction unmatched. CDR3 length equals 16 residues. In nucleotides, the CDR3 is TGTGCCAGCAGCTTCGATCTAGCGGGGGGATCCTACGAGCAGTACTTC. Amino acids: CASSFDLAGGSYEQYF. Filled out from reference TRBV7-2 and TRBJ2-7, the complete variable domain reads GAGVSQSPSNKVTEKGKDVELRCDPISGHTALYWYRQSLGQGLEFLIYFQGNSAPDKSGLPSDRFSAERTGGSVSTLTIQRTQQEDSAVYLCASSFDLAGGSYEQYFGPGTRLTVT.

This clonotype was observed a handful of times. The V gene is TRBV23-1, the J gene TRBJ2-7; unclear D gene. TRBV23-1 is an ORF, with its function uncertain. This CDR3 is 15 amino acids long. Trimming left V 0 bases short and J 0 bases short, with 9 bases between. CDR3 region: CASSQSKQHSYEQYF. The CDR3 region has the DNA TGCGCCAGCAGTCAATCGAAACAGCACTCCTACGAGCAGTACTTC.

This clonotype was picked up a small number of times. The V gene is TRBV7-9, the J gene TRBJ2-5; 7 bases fit TRBD1. Germline CDR1 is SEHNR and CDR2 is FQNEAQ (reference sequence). The CDR3 is made up of 14 amino acids. Germline trimming cut 6 bases from V and 1 base from J; bases unmatched to any gene: 5. The CDR3 spells CASSSTGAQETQYF. The CDR3 DNA is TGTGCCAGCAGTTCCACAGGGGCCCAAGAGACCCAGTACTTC.

The V gene is TRBV5-1, the J gene TRBJ2-1, with 13 bases lining up with TRBD2. The CDR3 runs to 17 residues. Germline trimming cut 4 bases from V and 8 bases from J; bases unmatched to any gene: 12. From germline, CDR1 is SGHRS and CDR2 YFSETQ. CDR3: CASSPGRTSGREDEQFF. In DNA, the CDR3 is TGCGCCAGCAGCCCGGGCCGTACTAGCGGGAGGGAGGATGAGCAGTTCTTC.

There are a few counts of this clonotype. The DNA for the CDR3 is TGTGCCAGCAGAAATACCGGGACTATGGTTACCCAGTACTTC. As protein: CASRNTGTMVTQYF. The rearrangement joins TRBV5-6 to TRBJ2-5; TRBD2 aligns across 7 bases. Germline CDR1 SGHDT, CDR2 YYEEEE. The V gene end was trimmed by 5 bases and the J gene end by 8 bases; junction bases not matched to a gene: 12. The CDR3 length is 14 residues.

The chain joins TRBV24-1 to TRBJ2-1; D not resolved. CDR3 length: 11 residues. In germline, CDR1 is KGHDR, CDR2 SFDVKD. The V gene lost 10 bases and the J gene lost 12 bases, with 15 bases spanning the gap. For the CDR3, the DNA is TGTGCCACTGCTCGATCGGATCGGCAGTTCTTC. Amino acid sequence: CATARSDRQFF.

In this sample, this clonotype turned up many times. The chain employs TRBV4-3 and TRBJ2-5; TRBD2 matches at 9 bases. This CDR3 has 17 amino acids. Trimming took 0 bases from V and 2 from J; bases not matched to a gene: 7. The germline V gene encodes CDR1 LGHNA and CDR2 YSLEER. The CDR3: CASSQEPSGVTQETQYF. The DNA for the CDR3 is TGCGCCAGCAGCCAAGAGCCTAGCGGGGTTACACAAGAGACCCAGTACTTC.

This clonotype was detected a few times. V gene TRBV4-1 combines with J gene TRBJ2-7; 15 nucleotides match TRBD2. CDR3 length equals 16 residues. Trimming at V came to 4 bases and at J to 4 bases, leaving 5 bases not matched to a gene. From germline, CDR1 is MGHRA and CDR2 YSYEKL. The CDR3 DNA reads TGCGCCAGCAGCCTCGGGACTAGCGGGGGGTTATACGAGCAGTACTTC. This gives the protein CASSLGTSGGLYEQYF.

This clonotype was detected ten times or more. The V and J genes are TRBV11-2 and TRBJ2-6, with 7 bases identical to TRBD1. V trimming: 4 bases; J trimming: 2 bases; junction bases outside the gene matches: 14. Germline CDR1 and CDR2: SGHAT and FQNNGV. The CDR3 has 19 residues. The CDR3 region is CASSSLRTGEGPGANVLTF. The DNA for the CDR3 is TGTGCCAGCAGCTCATTACGCACAGGGGAAGGGCCTGGGGCCAACGTCCTGACTTTC. Full variable domain (rest looked up from reference TRBV11-2 and TRBJ2-6): EAGVAQSPRYKIIEKRQSVAFWCNPISGHATLYWYQQILGQGPKLLIQFQNNGVVDDSQLPKDRFSAERLKGVDSTLKIQPAKLEDSAVYLCASSSLRTGEGPGANVLTFGAGSRLTVL.

This clonotype was seen more than once but under ten times. This chain uses TRBV5-6 with TRBJ2-1, with 11 bases aligning to TRBD2. V trimming: 4 bases; J trimming: 4 bases; junction bases outside the gene matches: 7. CDR3 length: 16 residues. The germline V gene encodes CDR1 SGHDT and CDR2 YYEEEE. This CDR3 is CASSKLAGGYYNEQFF. CDR3 coding DNA: TGTGCCAGCAGCAAATTAGCGGGAGGGTATTACAATGAGCAGTTCTTC.

The sample holds one count of this clonotype. V and J are TRBV29-1 and TRBJ2-5; perhaps TRBD1 as D (6 bases). The V gene's germline CDR1 is SQVTM and CDR2 ANQGSEA. CDR3 length: 12 residues. Trimming stripped 3 bases from V and 5 bases from J, with 10 bases between. The CDR3 loop reads CSVEAGEETQYF. The CDR3 DNA follows: TGCAGCGTTGAGGCAGGGGAGGAGACCCAGTACTTC. Combining the CDR3 with reference TRBV29-1 and TRBJ2-5 gives the whole variable domain SAVISQKPSRDICQRGTSLTIQCQVDSQVTMMFWYRQQPGQSLTLIATANQGSEATYESGFVIDKFPISRPNLTFSTLTVSNMSPEDSSIYLCSVEAGEETQYFGPGTRLLVL.

Remarks on this clonotype: This clone may be a read error of a much larger clone one base away. The CDR3 here is CASGPGLGYERYF. CDR3 nucleotides: TGTGCCAGCGGACCGGGACTGGGCTACGAGCGGTACTTC. The genes are TRBV27 and TRBJ2-7, with D perhaps matching TRBD2 (6 bases). The CDR3 length is 13 residues. Germline V gene data show CDR1 as MNHEY and CDR2 as SMNVEV (reference sequence).

The chain's CDR3 is CASSPNRGPSTDTQYF. In nucleotides, the CDR3 is TGTGCCAGCAGCCCGAACAGGGGGCCTAGCACAGATACGCAGTATTTT. The chain has TRBV3-2 and TRBJ2-3; the tabulated D call, TRBD1, remains unverified against the DNA. TRBV3-2 is designated a pseudogene. This CDR3 spans 16 amino acids.

The chain couples TRBV20-1 to TRBJ2-1; TRBD2 agrees at 10 bases. The trim removed 3 bases at V and 6 bases at J, leaving 8 bases unmatched. CDR3 size: 15 residues. Per the germline V gene, CDR1 is DFQATT and CDR2 is SNEGSKA (reference sequence). CDR3 DNA: TGCAGTGCTAGTAGTTCTAGCGGGAGTCTCAATGAGCAGTTCTTC. This gives the protein CSASSSSGSLNEQFF.